The rows below give T cell receptor beta chains drawn from one sample of a study of T-cell reconstitution after alpha-beta-depleted transplantation in children. Using its own MiXCR run on the PCR reads, TCRdb lists one record per CDR3 protein. The sample lists about 240,000 distinct CDR3 sequences, roughly 23% occurring once. The specimen comprised PBMCs, sampled before TCRalphabeta/CD19-depleted stem cell transplant. The receptor source for this set is a girl aged 2-10 years with Fanconi anemia, due to receive a stem cell transplant. The CDR3 runs from the conserved cysteine through the conserved F or W. Each record gives: CDR3 protein, CDR3 DNA, clone size, D gene, V gene, J gene. The D gene is left open where the match is weak. Clone size appears in some rows only: once, few, many, or a class for an expanded clone.

CDR3aa: CASSFWETQYF; CDR3nt: TGTGCCAGCAGCTTCTGGGAGACCCAGTACTTC; abundance: many; d_gene: .; v_gene: TRBV5-6; j_gene: TRBJ2-5
CDR3aa: CSARDFYLAGYTF; CDR3nt: TGCAGTGCTAGAGATTTTTATTTGGCTGGCTACACCTTC; abundance: many; d_gene: .; v_gene: TRBV20-1; j_gene: TRBJ1-2
CDR3aa: CASSYSQGSPYNEQFF; CDR3nt: TGTGCCAGCAGTTACTCGCAGGGTAGCCCCTACAATGAGCAGTTCTTC; abundance: once; d_gene: .; v_gene: TRBV6-5; j_gene: TRBJ2-1
CDR3aa: CSVGGKGANYGYTF; CDR3nt: TGCAGCGTTGGGGGCAAAGGGGCTAACTATGGCTACACCTTC; abundance: many; d_gene: .; v_gene: TRBV29-1; j_gene: TRBJ1-2
CDR3aa: CSVGTRVLNTFF; CDR3nt: TGCAGCGTTGGGACAAGGGTACTGAACACGTTCTTC; abundance: .; d_gene: .; v_gene: TRBV29-1; j_gene: TRBJ2-1
CDR3aa: CSVEGVGNEQYF; CDR3nt: TGCAGCGTTGAAGGTGTGGGTAACGAGCAGTACTTC; abundance: many; d_gene: .; v_gene: TRBV29-1; j_gene: TRBJ2-7
CDR3aa: CSAARWRADTGELFF; CDR3nt: TGCAGCGCCGCCCGTTGGAGGGCCGACACCGGGGAGCTGTTTTTT; abundance: many; d_gene: .; v_gene: TRBV29-1; j_gene: TRBJ2-2
CDR3aa: CSAWDRGRGNQPQHF; CDR3nt: TGCAGTGCGTGGGACAGGGGGCGCGGGAATCAGCCCCAGCATTTT; abundance: many; d_gene: TRBD1; v_gene: TRBV20-1; j_gene: TRBJ1-5
CDR3aa: CASSYAGGSYRLNEQFF; CDR3nt: TGTGCCAGCAGTTACGCAGGGGGCTCCTATCGACTAAATGAGCAGTTCTTC; abundance: many; d_gene: TRBD1; v_gene: TRBV6-5; j_gene: TRBJ2-1
CDR3aa: CASSSLGLAGGPRGTDTQYF; CDR3nt: TGTGCCAGCAGTTCCCTCGGACTAGCGGGAGGGCCCCGAGGCACAGATACGCAGTATTTT; abundance: .; d_gene: TRBD2; v_gene: TRBV28; j_gene: TRBJ2-3
CDR3aa: CSVEGQGHGYTF; CDR3nt: TGCAGCGTTGAGGGACAGGGACATGGCTACACCTTC; abundance: many; d_gene: TRBD1; v_gene: TRBV29-1; j_gene: TRBJ1-2
CDR3aa: CSAHVSGVRYNEQFF; CDR3nt: TGCAGTGCTCACGTAAGCGGAGTACGCTACAATGAGCAGTTCTTC; abundance: few; d_gene: .; v_gene: TRBV20-1; j_gene: TRBJ2-1
CDR3aa: CASSISGTQETQYF; CDR3nt: TGTGCCAGTAGTATTTCGGGTACCCAAGAGACCCAGTACTTC; abundance: .; d_gene: .; v_gene: TRBV19; j_gene: TRBJ2-5
CDR3aa: CASSQDHQGSYGYTF; CDR3nt: TGTGCCAGCAGCCAAGACCATCAGGGCAGCTATGGCTACACCTTC; abundance: .; d_gene: .; v_gene: TRBV14; j_gene: TRBJ1-2
CDR3aa: CASSYVPLRLETGELFF; CDR3nt: TGTGCCAGCAGTTACGTCCCTCTAAGGTTGGAGACCGGGGAGCTGTTTTTT; abundance: few; d_gene: .; v_gene: TRBV6-5; j_gene: TRBJ2-2
CDR3aa: CASSLSGDTDTQYF; CDR3nt: TGTGCCAGCAGCCTTAGCGGGGATACAGATACGCAGTATTTT; abundance: few; d_gene: TRBD2; v_gene: TRBV7-7; j_gene: TRBJ2-3
CDR3aa: CASSGYNQPQHF; CDR3nt: TGTGCCAGCAGTGGATACAATCAGCCCCAGCATTTT; abundance: many; d_gene: .; v_gene: TRBV25-1; j_gene: TRBJ1-5
CDR3aa: CSATGTSWGNQPQHF; CDR3nt: TGCAGTGCTACCGGGACATCATGGGGCAATCAGCCCCAGCATTTT; abundance: .; d_gene: .; v_gene: TRBV20-1; j_gene: TRBJ1-5
CDR3aa: CSVEADKSYEQYF; CDR3nt: TGCAGCGTTGAGGCAGATAAATCCTACGAGCAGTACTTC; abundance: .; d_gene: .; v_gene: TRBV29-1; j_gene: TRBJ2-7
CDR3aa: CASSLAPGEFEAFF; CDR3nt: TGTGCCAGCAGTTTAGCGCCGGGTGAGTTTGAAGCTTTCTTT; abundance: many; d_gene: .; v_gene: TRBV12-3/TRBV12-4; j_gene: TRBJ1-1
CDR3aa: CASSFEDEGAETQYF; CDR3nt: TGTGCCAGCAGTTTTGAGGACGAGGGGGCAGAGACCCAGTACTTC; abundance: few; d_gene: TRBD1; v_gene: TRBV28; j_gene: TRBJ2-5
CDR3aa: CASSQGTKNIQYF; CDR3nt: TGTGCCAGCAGCCAGGGAACCAAAAACATTCAGTACTTC; abundance: .; d_gene: .; v_gene: TRBV4-2; j_gene: TRBJ2-4
CDR3aa: CASSLFSGIGTDTQYF; CDR3nt: TGTGCCAGCAGCCTCTTTAGCGGGATCGGCACAGATACGCAGTATTTT; abundance: .; d_gene: TRBD2; v_gene: TRBV7-2; j_gene: TRBJ2-3
CDR3aa: CASSFEQGATNEKLFF; CDR3nt: TGTGCCAGCAGCTTTGAACAGGGGGCAACTAATGAAAAACTGTTTTTT; abundance: few; d_gene: TRBD1; v_gene: TRBV5-8; j_gene: TRBJ1-4
CDR3aa: CASSLSGHIQYF; CDR3nt: TGTGCCAGCAGTTTAAGCGGGCACATTCAGTACTTC; abundance: many; d_gene: .; v_gene: TRBV12-3/TRBV12-4; j_gene: TRBJ2-4
CDR3aa: CSAMFGASAGTQYF; CDR3nt: TGCAGTGCTATGTTTGGGGCTAGCGCGGGTACGCAGTATTTT; abundance: .; d_gene: .; v_gene: TRBV20-1; j_gene: TRBJ2-3
CDR3aa: CATSDRQGGDTQYF; CDR3nt: TGTGCCACCAGTGATCGACAGGGTGGAGATACGCAGTATTTT; abundance: .; d_gene: TRBD1; v_gene: TRBV24-1; j_gene: TRBJ2-3
CDR3aa: CASGLAFGGELFF; CDR3nt: TGTGCCAGCGGGCTAGCGTTCGGGGGGGAGCTGTTTTTT; abundance: once; d_gene: .; v_gene: TRBV6-1; j_gene: TRBJ2-2
CDR3aa: CASSDLAGAKYNEQFF; CDR3nt: TGTGCCAGCAGTGACTTAGCGGGCGCAAAGTACAATGAGCAGTTCTTC; abundance: few; d_gene: TRBD2; v_gene: TRBV6-4; j_gene: TRBJ2-1
CDR3aa: CAISEGPQGPIYGYTF; CDR3nt: TGTGCCATCAGCGAGGGACCACAGGGACCTATTTATGGCTACACCTTC; abundance: many; d_gene: .; v_gene: TRBV10-3; j_gene: TRBJ1-2
CDR3aa: CASREWDRTNTEAFF; CDR3nt: TGTGCAAGTCGCGAATGGGACAGGACGAACACTGAAGCTTTCTTT; abundance: .; d_gene: .; v_gene: TRBV12-2; j_gene: TRBJ1-1
CDR3aa: CASSQDRLRDFYNEQFF; CDR3nt: TGCGCCAGCAGCCAAGATAGGTTAAGGGACTTCTACAATGAGCAGTTCTTC; abundance: .; d_gene: .; v_gene: TRBV4-1; j_gene: TRBJ2-1
CDR3aa: CASSLRGGSNEQFF; CDR3nt: TGTGCCAGCAGTTTGCGGGGGGGGTCCAATGAGCAGTTCTTC; abundance: many; d_gene: TRBD2; v_gene: TRBV28; j_gene: TRBJ2-1
CDR3aa: CSVRGSPLTNTGELFF; CDR3nt: TGCAGCGTTCGGGGGTCCCCCTTGACGAACACCGGGGAGCTGTTTTTT; abundance: .; d_gene: .; v_gene: TRBV29-1; j_gene: TRBJ2-2
CDR3aa: CSVAIPRRNGYTF; CDR3nt: TGCAGCGTTGCGATCCCGAGAAGGAATGGCTACACCTTC; abundance: .; d_gene: .; v_gene: TRBV29-1; j_gene: TRBJ1-2
CDR3aa: CASSKLGGTDTQYF; CDR3nt: TGTGCCAGCAGCAAACTCGGGGGCACAGATACGCAGTATTTT; abundance: many; d_gene: .; v_gene: TRBV7-2; j_gene: TRBJ2-3
CDR3aa: CSAAGTENTEAFF; CDR3nt: TGCAGCGCCGCCGGGACAGAGAACACTGAAGCTTTCTTT; abundance: .; d_gene: TRBD1; v_gene: TRBV29-1; j_gene: TRBJ1-1
CDR3aa: CASSYLTDRAEETQYF; CDR3nt: TGTGCCAGCAGTTACTTAACGGACAGGGCGGAAGAGACCCAGTACTTC; abundance: many; d_gene: TRBD1; v_gene: TRBV6-5; j_gene: TRBJ2-5
CDR3aa: CASSQVPTGTYEQYF; CDR3nt: TGCGCCAGCAGCCAAGTGCCCACAGGAACCTACGAGCAGTACTTC; abundance: .; d_gene: .; v_gene: TRBV4-1; j_gene: TRBJ2-7
CDR3aa: CASSLLSQGGNYGYTF; CDR3nt: TGTGCCAGCAGTTTATTGTCCCAGGGCGGTAACTATGGCTACACCTTC; abundance: .; d_gene: .; v_gene: TRBV28; j_gene: TRBJ1-2
CDR3aa: CSARDGFTPDTQYF; CDR3nt: TGCAGTGCTAGAGACGGGTTCACTCCGGATACGCAGTATTTT; abundance: few; d_gene: .; v_gene: TRBV20-1; j_gene: TRBJ2-3
CDR3aa: CASSLRVSGGQYNEQFF; CDR3nt: TGTGCCAGCAGCCTCCGTGTTAGCGGGGGGCAATACAATGAGCAGTTCTTC; abundance: many; d_gene: TRBD2; v_gene: TRBV7-2; j_gene: TRBJ2-1
CDR3aa: CSARGSGTSGSSYEQYF; CDR3nt: TGCAGTGCTAGAGGATCCGGGACTAGCGGGAGTTCCTACGAGCAGTACTTC; abundance: .; d_gene: TRBD2; v_gene: TRBV20-1; j_gene: TRBJ2-7
CDR3aa: CSAYRGSDEQYF; CDR3nt: TGCAGTGCTTACAGGGGGAGCGACGAGCAGTACTTC; abundance: .; d_gene: TRBD1; v_gene: TRBV20-1; j_gene: TRBJ2-7
CDR3aa: CSANSPAVYEQYF; CDR3nt: TGCAGTGCTAATTCACCAGCGGTTTACGAGCAGTACTTC; abundance: few; d_gene: .; v_gene: TRBV20-1; j_gene: TRBJ2-7
CDR3aa: CASSFQGQGWTEAFF; CDR3nt: TGCGCCAGCAGCTTCCAGGGACAGGGGTGGACTGAAGCTTTCTTT; abundance: few; d_gene: TRBD1; v_gene: TRBV5-1; j_gene: TRBJ1-1